A selection of T cell receptor beta chains follows, all from one sample in a study of blood T cell repertoires in COVID-19. The table came from immunoSEQ multiplex PCR; TCRdb's copy has only in-frame clones and leaves some out. The table includes 360,000 or so clones, around four fifths detected once. Material: PBMCs or T cells enriched from blood (not recorded which). The receptor source for this set is a woman aged 50 to 65 who had recovered from COVID-19. Both conserved end residues are trimmed from each CDR3. The size entry is marked missing in some rows and otherwise reads once, few, many or a size class.

v_call	j_call	clone_size	cdr3_length	cdr3_aa
TRBV7-3	TRBJ1-2	few	12	ASSLDGTAYGYT
TRBV13	TRBJ1-2	-	12	ASSLGGPLAGYT
TRBV9	TRBJ2-5	once	11	ASSVGTRETQY
TRBV3-1/TRBV3-2	TRBJ2-7	-	12	ASRAGQGGHEQY
TRBV7-2	TRBJ2-2	-	11	ASSAGGTGELF
TRBV30	TRBJ1-2	-	10	AWSAAAGDNT
TRBV6-2/TRBV6-3	TRBJ2-7	-	12	ASSYFGSGYEQY
TRBV7-3	TRBJ2-1	-	15	ASSLDSSRNSYNEQF
TRBV16	TRBJ1-2	-	10	ASSQSKLGYT
TRBV15	TRBJ1-2	-	11	ATTRRREYGYT
TRBV20-1	TRBJ1-2	-	11	SASVAQVPGDT
TRBV28	TRBJ1-2	-	11	ASSPAGLYGYT
TRBV6-2/TRBV6-3	TRBJ1-5	-	12	ATSRDTSNQPQH
TRBV28	TRBJ2-2	-	14	ASSQTRTRSTGELF
TRBV7-6	TRBJ2-7	-	11	ASSPSGRTQQY
TRBV6-5	TRBJ1-1	-	12	ASSYTQGWTEAF
TRBV6-5	TRBJ1-3	-	12	ASSRTVDGNTIY
TRBV12-3/TRBV12-4	TRBJ1-5	-	11	ASGDNPYQPQH
TRBV19	TRBJ1-1	-	17	ASSTPTRGQMGSDTEAF
TRBV5-1	TRBJ1-4	-	14	ASSLRQGATNEKLF
TRBV3-1/TRBV3-2	TRBJ1-2	-	12	ASSPLRGTYGYT
TRBV5-1	TRBJ2-2	-	14	ASRSGTSGNTGELF
TRBV28	TRBJ1-2	-	11	ATLRVGGYGYT
TRBV5-4	TRBJ2-7	-	13	ASSLDGSGTYEQY
TRBV14	TRBJ2-3	-	15	ASSQDGGTGGTDTQY
TRBV28	TRBJ1-3	-	12	ASSPHDRVNTIY
TRBV9	TRBJ1-6	-	16	ASSVGGAGGFHNSPLH
TRBV9	TRBJ1-3	-	13	ASSVQGAGGNTIY
TRBV11-3	TRBJ2-3	-	11	ASSLQGVDTQY
TRBV7-9	TRBJ2-3	once	13	ASSLGLPIIDTQY
TRBV20-1	TRBJ2-1	-	13	SASPKGFGYNEQF
TRBV10-3	TRBJ1-1	-	16	AISDERQGAVGNTEAF
TRBV5-6	TRBJ1-1	-	13	ASSLKTGNFAEAF
TRBV6-2/TRBV6-3	TRBJ1-5	-	10	ASSYTGVSQH
TRBV3-1/TRBV3-2	TRBJ1-4	-	13	ASSPFPSTNEKLF
TRBV29-1	TRBJ2-1	-	12	SVGSGGDYNEQF
TRBV5-1	TRBJ2-1	once	11	ASTPGQGNEQF
TRBV10-3	TRBJ1-5	-	11	AISGYSNQPQH
TRBV2	TRBJ2-1	-	16	ASRGMVMDRGIYNEQF
TRBV5-6	TRBJ1-2	-	11	ASSPGTGNGYT